This TCR beta chain was found in a study of blood T cell repertoires in COVID-19. The overall study: Samples taken during acute and convalescent COVID-19 were collected in the United States, Italy and Spain.

This clone was recorded once. Participants had their cohort set by participant-reported clinical history. Methods used by the authors: Counts of nucleated cells, estimated from reference gene primer amplification, were obtained. TCRdb keeps only in-frame clones here, not all; method: immunoSEQ multiplex PCR. V, J and clone size derive from that table, while D and trimming were established from the DNA sequence. This table has approximately 210,000 clones, just over 85% appearing once. Input material: PBMCs or T cells enriched from blood (not recorded which). This clonotype originated in a woman between 50 and 59 years old with acute COVID-19.

The CDR3 nucleotides are TGTGCCAGCAGCTTAATAGCGGGAGTGGGAGATACGCAGTATTTT. Translation gives CASSLIAGVGDTQYF. This chain links TRBV7-3 with TRBJ2-3, with 9 bases aligning to TRBD2. This CDR3 comprises 15 residues. Trimming removed 1 base from V and 5 bases from J; junction bases left unmatched: 4. CDR1 SGHTA and CDR2 FQGTGA come from the germline V gene.